There are many counts of the clone carrying this T cell receptor (beta chain). The antigen is unknown. This sample was taken from a study of Graves' ophthalmopathy and Graves' hyperthyroidism. Study at large: Hyperthyroidism was classified as stable if no ophthalmopathy occurred within 18 months of follow-up.

Exclusion covered patients with other autoimmune diseases or uncontrolled infections (as well as pregnancy or lactation). RNA transcripts were the source from which TCR beta CDR3 regions were amplified. Second-round multiplex PCR came after a first-round RT-PCR that employed HTBI primers. MiXCR, run by TCRdb on the multiplex PCR reads, gives a single entry per CDR3 protein. Found here are about 1.1 million distinct CDR3 sequences, roughly 35% of them singletons; the top ten hold more than 9.5%. Study-wide results and limits: Cross-validated, the 13-signature model showed 87.88%/81.08% sensitivity/specificity, and 80%/75% in the test set.

This CDR3 region has 12 residues. The germline V gene has CDR1 DFQATT and CDR2 SNEGSKA (reference sequence). V gave up 6 bases and J gave up 6 bases, with 15 bases separating them. The clonotype comes from an adult man with Graves' hyperthyroidism. This chain links TRBV20-1 with TRBJ2-7; D is unresolved. Sequenced material: peripheral blood or thyroid tissue (not recorded which). The CDR3 nucleotides are TGCAGTGCCCTACTGATTTCGGGCGAGCAGTACTTC. It yields the protein CSALLISGEQYF.